This TCR beta chain came from a study of follicular helper T cells after annual influenza vaccination. Sequencing used immunoSEQ multiplex PCR; TCRdb keeps in-frame clones, though not all of them. The repertoire holds around 15,000 clones, with 65% to 85% as singletons. Time point denoted: 2014-2015 season, 7 days after vaccination. The V end was cut by 4 bases, the J end by 10 bases, with 15 bases between. The germline V gene has CDR1 SGDLS and CDR2 YYNGEE. The CDR3 runs 12 residues. The chain employs TRBV9 and TRBJ2-7, with D tentatively TRBD1 (5 bases). The sequence was obtained from an adult who received the influenza vaccine. The sequencing used CXCR5+ CD38- circulating T follicular helper cells from blood, collected 7 days after influenza vaccination. Subset here: circulating Tfh, non-naive CD4+CXCR5+PD-1+ (ICOS+CD38+ or ICOS-CD38-). The CDR3 bases are TGTGCCAGCAGCACTAACACAGGAAAACAGTACTTC. This sequence encodes CASSTNTGKQYF.